This TCR beta chain is from a study of blood T cells in healthy people across ages. PCR was performed a second time for about 7 to 12 cycles using a sample-barcoded 5' primer and a J-beta primer mix. TCRdb itself ran the 5' RACE reads through MiXCR, one entry per CDR3 protein. The sample holds hundreds of thousands of distinct CDR3 sequences, 20% to 25% seen once. The receptor was isolated from a man aged 70 or older in good health. The sequencing sample was made of blood.

The CDR3 sequence is CASSLVIASDTQYF. For the CDR3, the DNA is TGTGCCAGCAGCTTGGTTATAGCATCCGATACGCAGTATTTT. V and J are TRBV5-6 and TRBJ2-3, with D unclear. Germline-derived CDR1 and CDR2 are SGHDT and YYEEEE. V dropped 0 bases and J dropped 6 bases, with 11 bases sitting between them. The length of the CDR3 is 14 residues.